This T cell receptor (beta chain) was documented in a study of T-cell reconstitution after alpha-beta-depleted transplantation in children. The length of the CDR3 is 12 residues. Germline CDR1 and CDR2: SGHTA and FQGNSA. Trimming removed 5 bases at V and 1 base at J, with 5 bases between. At least ten counts were recorded for this clonotype. Antigen specificity is unknown. This sample's TCRbeta library carried unique molecular identifier barcodes. TCRdb processed the PCR reads anew with MiXCR; each CDR3 protein has one entry. Found here are more than 500,000 distinct CDR3 sequences, about an eighth of them singletons; the top ten hold approximately 14%. Study-level findings and limits: T-cell numbers and diversity one year post-transplant derived largely from freshly generated T cells.

The sequence derives from a female patient aged 2 to 10 who had a stem cell transplant for aplastic anemia, so the T cells may come from the graft donor. The source material was PBMCs, mostly from graft donor cells, sampled 180 days after TCRalphabeta/CD19-depleted stem cell transplant. V and J are TRBV7-2 and TRBJ2-5; D call uncertain. Here the CDR3 reads CASSPFQETQYF. The CDR3 DNA sequence: TGTGCCAGCAGCCCTTTCCAAGAGACCCAGTACTTC.